This is a list of T cell receptor beta chains from one sample in a study of blood T cell repertoires in COVID-19. Sequencing used immunoSEQ multiplex PCR; TCRdb keeps in-frame clones, though not all of them. The table lists about 67,000 clones, around 87% of them singletons. Sequenced: peripheral blood. The source is a man in his fifties or sixties with active COVID-19. Both conserved end residues are part of each CDR3. A row's size may be missing; if present it is once, few, many or a size class.

cdr3_aa	clone_size	v_call	j_call
CASSASDRGRAYNEQFF	.	TRBV5-1	TRBJ2-1
CASSPRQGADTQYF	.	TRBV4-3	TRBJ2-3
CASSSPGGSGNTIYF	.	TRBV28	TRBJ1-3
CASSFGQVQETQYF	once	TRBV6-6	TRBJ2-5
CAVNIMDF	few	TRBV19	TRBJ1-5
CASSSGTGDGYTF	few	TRBV27	TRBJ1-2
CASSYGTEQPQHF	few	TRBV5-4	TRBJ1-5
CASSLRVTSGRLFF	.	TRBV19	TRBJ2-1
CASSPRGPSSYNEQFF	.	TRBV7-6	TRBJ2-1
CASTLQGANYGYTF	.	TRBV2	TRBJ1-2
CASSTRQHSNQPQHF	.	TRBV6-5	TRBJ1-5
CASSQEAGPGTGGFTYTF	.	TRBV4-3	TRBJ1-2
CASPRGPGTGNTIYF	.	TRBV21-1	TRBJ1-3
CASSYRRINEKLFF	.	TRBV6-5	TRBJ1-4
CASSLDPGLAYEQYF	.	TRBV11-2	TRBJ2-7
CASSLARGRNYF	few	TRBV12-3/TRBV12-4	TRBJ2-3
CASSLSDNFYEQYF	.	TRBV27	TRBJ2-7
CASRPQAGLVYEQYF	.	TRBV28	TRBJ2-7
CASSPGPPSGTYEQYF	.	TRBV7-7	TRBJ2-7
CASSPRQENEKLFF	.	TRBV18	TRBJ1-4
CASSFFLGGTNTEAFF	.	TRBV28	TRBJ1-1
CASSIATGEEGYTF	.	TRBV5-1	TRBJ1-2
CASSLHDRGTSNTEAFF	.	TRBV5-1	TRBJ1-1
CATSRDKGANTEAFF	.	TRBV15	TRBJ1-1
CASSLFSTDTQYF	.	TRBV2	TRBJ2-3
CASSLASQDGLGYTF	.	TRBV11-2	TRBJ1-2
CASSRRIQETQYF	.	TRBV7-2	TRBJ2-5
CASSQQDSYEQYF	.	TRBV3-1/TRBV3-2	TRBJ2-7
CASSLRVDRARDGYTF	.	TRBV28	TRBJ1-2
CSVEDRSSYEQYF	.	TRBV29-1	TRBJ2-7
CASSHARGRGADTQYF	.	TRBV3-1/TRBV3-2	TRBJ2-3
CASSLSGQGASGYTF	few	TRBV5-1	TRBJ1-2
CASSQPGSEKGGYTF	.	TRBV16	TRBJ1-2
CASTSGGALYEQYF	.	TRBV28	TRBJ2-7
CASRWGQGPSEQYF	few	TRBV19	TRBJ2-7
CASSISVLNTEAFF	.	TRBV19	TRBJ1-1
CASRNRGVNTEAFF	.	TRBV4-1	TRBJ1-1
CASSPSGTRVEQFF	.	TRBV5-1	TRBJ2-1
CASSLEQGGQETQYF	.	TRBV5-1	TRBJ2-5
CASSPPLAGVSEQFF	.	TRBV7-2	TRBJ2-1
CAWSVREQGRPLNYGYTF	.	TRBV30	TRBJ1-2
CASSKDRGRGTEAFF	.	TRBV9	TRBJ1-1
CASRLTSGGAYEQYF	.	TRBV6-5	TRBJ2-7
CASSPSGTGEPGELFF	.	TRBV7-3	TRBJ2-2
CASSRNRGDSPLHF	.	TRBV2	TRBJ1-6
CASSTPSGGSHEQYF	.	TRBV28	TRBJ2-7
CASSLGGTGGMETQYF	.	TRBV5-4	TRBJ2-5
CASSRRQGRDTQYF	.	TRBV7-6	TRBJ2-3
CASSFRRVTEAFF	.	TRBV27	TRBJ1-1